Described below is a single T cell receptor beta chain sequence and its context. Profiled with immunoSEQ multiplex PCR; TCRdb holds only in-frame clones, not every one. The data contain around 190,000 clones, 84% of them singletons. This entry belongs to a study of blood T cell repertoires in COVID-19. CDR3 length equals 15 residues. The germline gives CDR1 LNHDA, CDR2 SQIVND (reference sequence). The ends lost 5 bases at V and 2 bases at J; junction bases unmatched: 9. The sequenced sample was peripheral blood. The source is a human donor in a cohort sampled during active COVID-19. The V gene is TRBV19, the J gene TRBJ2-7; TRBD2 agrees at 7 bases. The CDR3 protein is CASSSVAGIAYEQYF. CDR3 bases: TGTGCCAGTAGTTCCGTAGCGGGCATAGCCTACGAGCAGTACTTC.